This T cell receptor beta chain was recovered during a study of blood T cell repertoires in COVID-19. Here immunoSEQ multiplex PCR was the method, and the copy in TCRdb shows in-frame clones only, minus some. Among 200,000 to 300,000 clones listed, about 84% were seen once. Germline V gene data show CDR1 as SQVTM and CDR2 as ANQGSEA. This CDR3 is built from 11 residues. V dropped 6 bases and J dropped 8 bases, with 11 bases sitting between them. Sequencing was done on a sample of peripheral blood. The chain carries TRBV29-1 and TRBJ2-4; a possible D gene is TRBD2 (5 bases). This TCR was recovered from a man older than 75 with acute or convalescent COVID-19. The CDR3 sequence: CSVQRDDIQYF. The CDR3 coding sequence is TGCAGCGTCCAGAGGGATGACATTCAGTACTTC.